The present T cell receptor beta chain was sequenced within a study of T-cell reconstitution after alpha-beta-depleted transplantation in children. Unique molecular identifiers tagged the TCRbeta library. TCRdb reanalysed the PCR reads using MiXCR and keeps one entry per CDR3 protein. The sample holds some 250,000 distinct CDR3 sequences, around 13% seen once. Many counts were recorded for this clonotype. This CDR3 spans 15 amino acids. From germline, CDR1 is DFQATT and CDR2 SNEGSKA (reference sequence). Germline trimming cut 6 bases from V and 5 bases from J; bases unmatched to any gene: 12. V is TRBV20-1 and J is TRBJ2-5; 10 bases fit TRBD1. The clonotype comes from a human donor who donated a stem cell graft to a child with acute lymphoblastic leukemia. The source was PBMCs from the stem cell graft donor, collected from the stem cell graft. This CDR3 reads CSARIPGQGRETQYF. As DNA, the CDR3 is TGCAGTGCCCGTATACCGGGACAGGGGAGGGAGACCCAGTACTTC.